Listed here are 6 T cell receptor beta chains from one sample, sequenced in a study of monozygotic twins with inflammatory bowel disease. From the 5' RACE reads, TCRdb lists one entry per CDR3 protein and no DNA. This listing includes about 160,000 distinct CDR3 sequences. Material: blood. The source of these receptors is a human donor with ulcerative colitis or Crohn's disease, or a healthy co-twin of an affected twin (not recorded which).

This sequence joins TRBV5-1 and TRBJ1-4; the TCRdb call, TRBD1, lacks DNA for checking. Germline V gene sequence: CDR1 SGHRS, CDR2 YFSETQ. This CDR3 is 14 amino acids long. The chain's CDR3 is CASTDGRGNEKLFF.

This rearrangement joins TRBV5-6 to TRBJ2-7; the TCRdb D gene call, TRBD1, has no DNA to confirm it. This CDR3 comprises 13 residues. The germline CDR1 and CDR2 sequences are SGHDT and YYEEEE. The CDR3 here is CASSLVGGYEQYF.

V is TRBV5-4 and J is TRBJ1-1; TCRdb's assignment of TRBD1 cannot be checked, as there is no DNA. CDR1 and CDR2 from the germline V gene are SGHNT and YYREEE (reference sequence). The CDR3 is made up of 14 amino acids. CDR3 sequence: CASSYAEGHSEAFF.

V is TRBV7-2 and J is TRBJ2-7. The CDR3 covers 14 residues. Germline CDR1 SGHTA, CDR2 FQGNSA. The CDR3: CASSLGVTGYEQYF.

CDR3: CSTPRGGVTDTQYF. The V call is TRBV20-1, the J call TRBJ2-3; with no DNA, the TCRdb D assignment of TRBD2 cannot be verified. CDR1 and CDR2 from the germline V gene are DFQATT and SNEGSKA (reference sequence). The CDR3 spans 14 residues.

This rearrangement joins TRBV7-2 to TRBJ2-1. Germline V CDR1 and CDR2: SGHTA, FQGNSA. The CDR3 spans 13 residues. CDR3: CASSLVIDNEQFF. Together with reference TRBV7-2 and TRBJ2-1, the CDR3 gives the full variable domain: GAGVSQSPSNKVTEKGKDVELRCDPISGHTALYWYRQSLGQGLEFLIYFQGNSAPDKSGLPSDRFSAERTGGSVSTLTIQRTQQEDSAVYLCASSLVIDNEQFFGPGTRLTVL.